Here is one TCR beta chain with its context. The data are from a study of blood T cell repertoires in COVID-19. Clones were read by immunoSEQ multiplex PCR, and TCRdb kept only the in-frame ones, dropping some. This sample yields roughly 97,000 clones, of which around four fifths are seen a single time; more than 9% belongs to the top ten. V trimming: 6 bases; J trimming: 2 bases; junction bases outside the gene matches: 3. The CDR3 consists of 13 residues. Sequencing input: peripheral blood. This chain uses TRBV12-3 or TRBV12-4 with TRBJ1-2, with 7 bases that match TRBD1. The sequence derives from a man in his sixties or seventies with acute or convalescent COVID-19. CDR3 DNA: TGTGCCAGCAGATCGGGACAGAACTATGGCTACACCTTC. Residues: CASRSGQNYGYTF.